This T cell receptor beta chain was recovered during a study of vaccination effects on CD4 cells after COVID-19. Findings of the study overall: In the late period after vaccination, infection- and vaccine-induced clones contracted markedly. There was only 1 of 255 vaccine-induced clones in healthy vaccinees that cross-reacted with common cold coronaviruses. Limitations: small convalescent group and missing early post-infection timepoints.

Culture lasted roughly 9 days before CD4+ T cell isolation. It was two doses of either the BNT162b2 or mRNA-1273 vaccine that participants received. Testing of the vaccine recipients showed negative nucleocapsid antibodies and no prior SARS-CoV-2 infection. Data came from immunoSEQ multiplex PCR; TCRdb stores just in-frame clones and leaves some out. The table has about 71,000 clones, roughly 80% seen once. The V gene lost 5 bases and the J gene lost 9 bases, with 17 bases spanning the gap. This CDR3 comprises 14 residues. In germline, CDR1 is SGHVS, CDR2 FQNEAQ. To note about this clone: Its antigen is as yet unknown.

This TCR came from a human donor who received a COVID-19 vaccine. This material consisted of CD4+ T cells from PBMCs cultured without peptide, taken after COVID-19 vaccination. This chain links TRBV7-8 with TRBJ1-3; a possible D gene is TRBD1 (6 bases). In DNA form, the CDR3 reads TGTGCCAGCAGCCAGGGACATGGGAGGACCACCATATATTTT. Its translation is CASSQGHGRTTIYF.